This T cell receptor (beta chain) was recorded in a study of shared clonotypes between healthy human individuals. General study points: It was observed that roughly 5% of naive CD4 clonotypes were shared across a few donors.

TCRdb's table, derived via immunoSEQ multiplex PCR, lists solely in-frame clones and lacks some. The sample includes over a million clones, approximately 70% of them seen just once. CD4+ cells yielded CD45RA+ naive and CD45RA-negative memory subsets. This clone has at least ten counts. Its antigen remains unknown. The CDR3 runs to 15 residues. The V gene's germline CDR1 is LNHDA and CDR2 SQIVND (reference sequence). V dropped 5 bases and J dropped 0; count of bases not matched to a gene: 6. The source of this sequence is a man aged 18 to 29 in good health. Input material: memory CD4+ T cells sorted from blood. Indicated subset: CD45RA-negative fraction. This rearrangement joins TRBV19 to TRBJ1-2; 7 bases agree with TRBD1. The CDR3 reads CASSPSGQPNYGYTF. CDR3 nucleotides: TGTGCCAGTAGTCCTTCGGGACAGCCTAACTATGGCTACACCTTC.